This T cell receptor beta chain was profiled in a study of T-cell reconstitution after alpha-beta-depleted transplantation in children. This clonotype was recorded only once. The authors prepared the TCRbeta library with unique molecular identifiers. TCRdb re-derived calls from the PCR reads in MiXCR, one entry per CDR3 protein. This table holds about 400,000 distinct CDR3 sequences, 20% found once. The starting material was PBMCs from the stem cell graft donor, obtained from the stem cell graft. The receptor comes from a human donor who donated a stem cell graft to a child with acute myeloid leukemia.

This chain's CDR3 is CASSEAGTNTGELFF. The CDR3 region has the DNA TGTGCCAGCAGTGAGGCAGGGACGAACACCGGGGAGCTGTTTTTT. The chain recombines TRBV6-1 with TRBJ2-2; D may be TRBD1 (5 bases). CDR1 and CDR2 from the germline V gene are MNHNS and SASEGT. This CDR3 contains 15 residues. Deletions cut 3 bases from V and 0 bases from J, with 8 bases between.